The present T cell receptor beta chain was sequenced within a study of vaccination and CD4 T cells after COVID-19. Study details: A median of around 70 days (range 14 to 241) separated dose two from the taking of post-vaccine samples.

With the Oncomine TCR Beta short-read assay, DNA from cultured CD4+ T cells was sequenced. TCRdb independently ran MiXCR on the PCR reads; one entry per CDR3 protein. The sample has approximately 20,000 distinct CDR3 sequences, 35% seen once. This clonotype was seen a handful of times. Its antigen is unknown. Regarding time point: late sampling 161 to 241 days after vaccination in a few convalescent patients. The treatment is: roughly ten-day PBMC culture with coronavirus spike peptide pools or control peptides (ViraFEST assay). Per well, two million PBMCs were cultured in the presence of around 9.1 IU/ml IL-2 and roughly 10 ug/ml peptide pools. This receptor was taken from a human donor who had recovered from COVID-19. The source was CD4+ T cells from blood, cultured in vitro, collected about 7 months after SARS-CoV-2 vaccination.

This chain's CDR3 is CASSPRTSGRGTRQFF. Here the CDR3 DNA reads TGTGCCAGCAGTCCAAGGACTAGCGGGAGGGGAACACGGCAGTTCTTC. The V and J genes are TRBV27 and TRBJ2-1; 15 bases are a match to TRBD2. CDR3 length: 16 residues. V gave up 5 bases and J gave up 12 bases; unmatched junction bases: 11. The germline V gene encodes CDR1 MNHEY and CDR2 SMNVEV (reference sequence).